This is a list of T cell receptor beta chains from one sample in a study of PD-1 blockade in classical Hodgkin lymphoma. The table came from immunoSEQ multiplex PCR; TCRdb's copy has only in-frame clones and leaves some out. The sample consists of approximately 61,000 clones, 75% to 90% of them appearing once. The source material was peripheral blood mononuclear cells (PBMCs), sampled at baseline. These receptors all come from a human donor with classical Hodgkin lymphoma. CDR3s include the opening cysteine and the closing phenylalanine or tryptophan. The D gene is left open where the match is weak. Clone size, where shown, is once, few, many, or a class for clones that have expanded.

abundance	d_gene	v_gene	j_gene	CDR3nt	CDR3aa
-	-	TRBV10-3	TRBJ1-4	TGTGCCATCTCCTCCTCGGGTCCGGAGAATGAAAAACTGTTTTTT	CAISSSGPENEKLFF
-	-	TRBV7-2	TRBJ2-1	TGTGCCAGCAGCAGGGGCCTCAATGAGCAGTTCTTC	CASSRGLNEQFF
-	TRBD2	TRBV4-1	TRBJ2-1	TGCGCCAGCAGCCAGGCTACTAGCGGGGGTTCCAATGAGCAGTTCTTC	CASSQATSGGSNEQFF
-	-	TRBV7-9	TRBJ2-7	TGTGCCAGCAGCTTAGGGACTCTTCCACCCCTATTGGGGGACGAGCAGTACTTC	CASSLGTLPPLLGDEQYF
once	-	TRBV6-6	TRBJ2-3	TGTGCCAGCGCTTGGTTGGGAGTGACCCGGACAGATACGCAGTATTTT	CASAWLGVTRTDTQYF
-	-	TRBV5-1	TRBJ1-2	TGCGCCAGCAGCCCATTTCTACCCGGGACACTCTTTTATGGCTACACCTTC	CASSPFLPGTLFYGYTF
-	-	TRBV15	TRBJ2-3	TGTGCCACCAGCGGAGAGTTGGGGACGGGCGCAGATACGCAGTATTTT	CATSGELGTGADTQYF
-	-	TRBV7-6	TRBJ2-3	TGTGCCAGCAGCTTAGTTACGTGGGATCCCGAAGTAAGCACAGATACGCAGTATTTT	CASSLVTWDPEVSTDTQYF
-	-	TRBV6-1	TRBJ1-1	TGTGCCAGCACGCCGGGACATTTGGCCACTGAAGCTTTCTTT	CASTPGHLATEAFF
-	-	TRBV5-1	TRBJ1-3	TGCGCCAGCAGCTTGGAATCTTTCTCTGGAAACACCATATATTTT	CASSLESFSGNTIYF
-	-	TRBV28	TRBJ1-3	TGTGCCACGGGAAATTATGGAAACACCATATATTTT	CATGNYGNTIYF
-	-	TRBV10-3	TRBJ1-5	TGTGCCATCAGTGATAAAGGGAACCAGCCCCAGCATTTT	CAISDKGNQPQHF
-	-	TRBV30	TRBJ2-7	TGTGCCTGGTCCCGGGACACTCTCTACGAGCAGTACTTC	CAWSRDTLYEQYF
-	-	TRBV30	TRBJ2-5	TGTGCCTGGAGTGAGGGTTCTTCAGGGGAGACCCAGTACTTC	CAWSEGSSGETQYF
once	-	TRBV27	TRBJ2-3	TGTGCCAGCAGTCTCCTGGGGGATACGCAGTATTTT	CASSLLGDTQYF
-	TRBD1	TRBV7-9	TRBJ2-1	TGTGCCAGCAGCTCGGGACAGGGCATTGAAAATGAGCAGTTCTTC	CASSSGQGIENEQFF
-	-	TRBV6-5	TRBJ2-7	TGTGCCAGTTCTTTACAGGGACCGAACGAGCAGTACTTC	CASSLQGPNEQYF
-	-	TRBV5-1	TRBJ1-2	TGCGCCAGCAGCTCACAGGGTTATGGCTACACCTTC	CASSSQGYGYTF
-	TRBD1	TRBV6-1	TRBJ2-2	TGTGCCATTCTACAGGGGAGAAACACCGGGGAGCTGTTTTTT	CAILQGRNTGELFF
-	TRBD2	TRBV6-1	TRBJ2-1	TGTGCCAGCAGCCCCCCTAGCGGGGGGGCCGGGCAGTTCTTC	CASSPPSGGAGQFF
few	-	TRBV10-3	TRBJ1-1	TGTGCCATCAGTGGACAGCTCCTGAACACTGAAGCTTTCTTT	CAISGQLLNTEAFF
-	-	TRBV6-6	TRBJ1-1	TGTGCCATAACCGGGCCCGGGGCCTCCGGGACTGAAGCTTTCTTT	CAITGPGASGTEAFF
-	-	TRBV19	TRBJ2-1	TGTGCCAGTAGTTTTATGGCCCCCGAGTACAATGAGCAGTTCTTC	CASSFMAPEYNEQFF
-	-	TRBV5-4	TRBJ2-7	TGTGCCAGCAGCTTGACCCAACAACGTACTAGGGCCGAGCAGTACTTC	CASSLTQQRTRAEQYF
-	-	TRBV5-1	TRBJ2-7	TGCGCCAGCAGCTTGCGTGGGGAGCAGTACTTC	CASSLRGEQYF
-	-	TRBV13	TRBJ2-7	TGTGCCAGCAGCTACGGAGGGACCGACCTGTGGGGATACGAGCAGTACTTC	CASSYGGTDLWGYEQYF
-	-	TRBV6-4	TRBJ2-1	TGTGCCAGCAGTGTGCAGGGGGGTGGGGATGAGCAGTTCTTC	CASSVQGGGDEQFF